The rows below give T cell receptor beta chains drawn from one sample of a study of cytotoxic CD8 clonotypes in ibrutinib-treated CLL. Produced via immunoSEQ multiplex PCR; TCRdb's table is partial and in-frame only. Of approximately 330,000 clones listed, 80% were seen once; the top ten hold over 5%. Source: PBMCs, taken before ibrutinib treatment. These receptors were obtained from a human donor with chronic lymphocytic leukemia. The CDR3 runs from the conserved cysteine through the conserved F or W. Each record gives: J gene, D gene, V gene, clone size, CDR3 DNA, CDR3 protein. A D gene is named only where the DNA matches it firmly. Clone size appears in some rows only: once, few, many, or a class for an expanded clone.

J: TRBJ1-2
D: .
V: TRBV29-1
size: few
DNA: TGCAGCGTATCCGGGGACGACTATGGCTACACCTTC
CDR3: CSVSGDDYGYTF

J: TRBJ2-4
D: .
V: TRBV19
size: .
DNA: TGTGCCAGTAGTCCGGGAAGCCCTTTTTCCATTCAGTACTTC
CDR3: CASSPGSPFSIQYF

J: TRBJ1-2
D: .
V: TRBV5-6
size: .
DNA: TGTGCCAGCAGCTTGCCTGGGAAAAGGGGTGAAGGTGGCTACACCTTC
CDR3: CASSLPGKRGEGGYTF

J: TRBJ2-3
D: .
V: TRBV2
size: many
DNA: TGTGCCAGCAGTCTAGATCTTGCAGATACGCAGTATTTT
CDR3: CASSLDLADTQYF

J: TRBJ2-5
D: .
V: TRBV4-3
size: few
DNA: TGCGCCAGCAGCCAAGATAGGAGGACCCAGTACTTC
CDR3: CASSQDRRTQYF

J: TRBJ2-1
D: TRBD1
V: TRBV7-8
size: .
DNA: TGTGCCAGCAGCTTAGGGACAGGATACAATGAGCAGTTCTTC
CDR3: CASSLGTGYNEQFF

J: TRBJ2-1
D: TRBD2
V: TRBV7-8
size: .
DNA: TGTGCCAGCAGCTTACTAGCGGGAGGGGCCTACAATGAGCAGTTCTTC
CDR3: CASSLLAGGAYNEQFF

J: TRBJ1-5
D: .
V: TRBV7-9
size: .
DNA: TGTGCCAGCAGCTTAGGAGGAGCTAGCAATCAGCCCCAGCATTTT
CDR3: CASSLGGASNQPQHF

J: TRBJ2-1
D: TRBD1
V: TRBV27
size: .
DNA: TGTGCCAGCAGTTTCTTCCAGGGGGCCACAATGCAGTTCTTC
CDR3: CASSFFQGATMQFF

J: TRBJ2-1
D: .
V: TRBV9
size: .
DNA: TGTGCCAGCAGCCCAACAGGGATGGGGTACAATGAGCAGTTCTTC
CDR3: CASSPTGMGYNEQFF

J: TRBJ2-5
D: TRBD1
V: TRBV25-1
size: .
DNA: TGTGCCAGCAGCCTGCTATACAGGGGGCGCGATCATGAGACCCAGTACTTC
CDR3: CASSLLYRGRDHETQYF

J: TRBJ2-7
D: .
V: TRBV27
size: .
DNA: TGTGCCAGCAGTCTAGCGTCGAGCTCCTACGAGCAGTACTTC
CDR3: CASSLASSSYEQYF

J: TRBJ2-2
D: .
V: TRBV27
size: .
DNA: TGTGCCAGCAGTTTCCGGAAAAGCTCCGGGGAGCTGTTTTTT
CDR3: CASSFRKSSGELFF

J: TRBJ2-5
D: TRBD1
V: TRBV29-1
size: .
DNA: TGCAGCGTTTACCGGGACAGATACCAAGAGACCCAGTACTTC
CDR3: CSVYRDRYQETQYF

J: TRBJ1-1
D: .
V: TRBV20-1
size: once
DNA: TGCAGTGCTCCAAGCAACACTGAAGCTTTCTTT
CDR3: CSAPSNTEAFF

J: TRBJ2-1
D: .
V: TRBV2
size: .
DNA: TGTGCCAGCAGTGTGGCTAGCGCCTACAATGAGCAGTTCTTC
CDR3: CASSVASAYNEQFF

J: TRBJ2-1
D: TRBD2
V: TRBV7-2
size: once
DNA: TGTGCCAGCAGCTTAGAGCGGGAGTTGGGTGAGCAGTTCTTC
CDR3: CASSLERELGEQFF

J: TRBJ2-5
D: TRBD1
V: TRBV5-4
size: .
DNA: TGTGCCAGCAGGGACAGGGGGAAAGGCGAGACCCAGTACTTC
CDR3: CASRDRGKGETQYF

J: TRBJ2-7
D: .
V: TRBV6-5
size: .
DNA: TGTGCCAGCAACCAGCAGGGGAGCGGCTACGAGCAGTACTTC
CDR3: CASNQQGSGYEQYF

J: TRBJ1-4
D: .
V: TRBV29-1
size: .
DNA: TGCAGCGTCCAGAGGCAGGGACGAAATGAAAAACTGTTTTTT
CDR3: CSVQRQGRNEKLFF

J: TRBJ2-5
D: .
V: TRBV28
size: .
DNA: TGTGCCAGCAGCCCAGGGGTCCAAGAGACCCAGTACTTC
CDR3: CASSPGVQETQYF

J: TRBJ1-5
D: .
V: TRBV7-9
size: .
DNA: TGTGCCAGCAGCTTAGTGGATTATCAGCCCCAGCATTTT
CDR3: CASSLVDYQPQHF

J: TRBJ2-7
D: TRBD2
V: TRBV9
size: .
DNA: TGTGCCAGCAGCGTTAGCGGGAGTAGGTCTTATCGTCAGTACTTC
CDR3: CASSVSGSRSYRQYF

J: TRBJ2-5
D: TRBD2
V: TRBV10-3
size: .
DNA: TGTGCCATCAGTGGACAGGGGAACTTTAGCGGGAGGGCCGGACTAAGTAAGACCCAGTACTTC
CDR3: CAISGQGNFSGRAGLSKTQYF

J: TRBJ2-1
D: TRBD2
V: TRBV5-4
size: once
DNA: TGTGCCAGCAGCCGACTAGCGGGAGGGTTGACCTACAATGAGCAGTTCTTC
CDR3: CASSRLAGGLTYNEQFF

J: TRBJ2-3
D: .
V: TRBV19
size: .
DNA: TGTGCCAGTAGACTAGTTTCCTCTGGCACAGATACGCAGTATTTT
CDR3: CASRLVSSGTDTQYF

J: TRBJ2-1
D: .
V: TRBV20-1
size: .
DNA: TGCAGTGCGACCGACGCTATTCGGCAGTTCTTC
CDR3: CSATDAIRQFF

J: TRBJ2-5
D: .
V: TRBV5-4
size: .
DNA: TGTGCCAGCAGCTCCCCCAGAGAGACCCAGTACTTC
CDR3: CASSSPRETQYF

J: TRBJ2-2
D: TRBD2
V: TRBV4-3
size: .
DNA: TGCGCCAGCAGCCAAGTCCTTAGCGGGAGGGTGCGAAACCGGGAGCTGTTTTTT
CDR3: CASSQVLSGRVRNRELFF

J: TRBJ1-4
D: .
V: TRBV29-1
size: .
DNA: TGCAGCGTTGGGCGGGAGGGTGAAAAACTGTTTTTT
CDR3: CSVGREGEKLFF

J: TRBJ2-7
D: TRBD2
V: TRBV30
size: .
DNA: TGTGCCTGGAGTGTACAGTTCGGACTAGCGGGATTTGAGGCATTCGCCGAGCAGTACTTC
CDR3: CAWSVQFGLAGFEAFAEQYF

J: TRBJ1-2
D: .
V: TRBV29-1
size: .
DNA: TGCAGCGTCCTTTTACCGGGACTCTATGGCTACACCTTC
CDR3: CSVLLPGLYGYTF

J: TRBJ1-4
D: .
V: TRBV19
size: .
DNA: TGTGCCAGTAGTATGGGGCAGCCGAATGAAAAACTGTTTTTT
CDR3: CASSMGQPNEKLFF

J: TRBJ2-3
D: .
V: TRBV7-6
size: .
DNA: TGTGCCAGCAGCTTAGTCGGAAGGCCTCCTACAGATACGCAGTATTTT
CDR3: CASSLVGRPPTDTQYF

J: TRBJ2-1
D: .
V: TRBV27
size: .
DNA: TGTGCCAGCACCAGGACAGGGGGCAGACTAGCGGGTGGGAATGAGCAGTTCTTC
CDR3: CASTRTGGRLAGGNEQFF

J: TRBJ2-1
D: TRBD2
V: TRBV11-2
size: .
DNA: TGTGCCAGCAGCTTAGCCGGCGGGAGCTCCTACAATGAGCAGTTCTTC
CDR3: CASSLAGGSSYNEQFF

J: TRBJ1-2
D: TRBD1
V: TRBV19
size: few
DNA: TGTGCCAGTAGTCCCTCCAGGGACAGGACGCTTAGCGAGTGGGGCTACACCTTC
CDR3: CASSPSRDRTLSEWGYTF

J: TRBJ2-1
D: .
V: TRBV7-9
size: .
DNA: TGTGCCAGCAGCCATGTGGACAATGAGCAGTTCTTC
CDR3: CASSHVDNEQFF

J: TRBJ1-2
D: TRBD1
V: TRBV19
size: .
DNA: TGTGCCAGCTTACAGGGGATCGAGTATGGCTACACCTTC
CDR3: CASLQGIEYGYTF

J: TRBJ2-5
D: .
V: TRBV6-4
size: .
DNA: TGTGCCAGCAGTGCTCGCTCCCCCGTGGAGACCCAGTACTTC
CDR3: CASSARSPVETQYF

J: TRBJ1-5
D: TRBD1
V: TRBV7-2
size: once
DNA: TGTGCCAGCAGCCCGAGTCCCGGGACAGGGTTTAGCAATCAGCCCCAGCATTTT
CDR3: CASSPSPGTGFSNQPQHF

J: TRBJ2-7
D: .
V: TRBV7-9
size: .
DNA: TGTGCCAGCAGCCATCCCGGGGGCAGGCCTACCTACGAGCAGTACTTC
CDR3: CASSHPGGRPTYEQYF